This entry describes one TCR beta chain. The target antigen is unknown. This sample stems from a study of cytomegalovirus exposure and HLA in healthy donors. Notes on the study in general: There were 150 to 200 TCR beta chains listed as cytomegalovirus-associated.

V gave up 0 bases and J gave up 0 bases, with 9 bases separating them. Germline CDR1 reads LGHNA; CDR2 reads YNFKEQ. The length of the CDR3 is 16 residues. Here immunoSEQ multiplex PCR was the method, and the copy in TCRdb shows in-frame clones only, minus some. Of about 130,000 clones detected, nearly 90% appear once; the ten largest clones hold approximately 1%. This sequence originates from a woman younger than 35 in good health and CMV-seronegative. This rearrangement joins TRBV4-2 to TRBJ1-3; D is ambiguous. Sequenced sample: PBMCs. The CDR3 sequence is CASSQDWENSGNTIYF. CDR3 DNA sequence: TGTGCCAGCAGCCAAGATTGGGAGAACTCTGGAAACACCATATATTTT.